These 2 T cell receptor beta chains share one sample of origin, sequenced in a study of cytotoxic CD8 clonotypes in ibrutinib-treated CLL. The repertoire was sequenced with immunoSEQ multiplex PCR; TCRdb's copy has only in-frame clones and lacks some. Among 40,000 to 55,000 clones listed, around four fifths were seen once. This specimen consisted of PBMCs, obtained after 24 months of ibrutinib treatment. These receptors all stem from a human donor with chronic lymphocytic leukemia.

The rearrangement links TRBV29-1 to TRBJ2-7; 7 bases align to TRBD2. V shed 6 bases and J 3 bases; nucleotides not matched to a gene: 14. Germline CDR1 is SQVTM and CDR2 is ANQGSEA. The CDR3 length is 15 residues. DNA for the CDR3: TGCAGCGTCGTTAGCTCTACTAGCGCGAACTACGAGCAGTACTTC. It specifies CSVVSSTSANYEQYF.

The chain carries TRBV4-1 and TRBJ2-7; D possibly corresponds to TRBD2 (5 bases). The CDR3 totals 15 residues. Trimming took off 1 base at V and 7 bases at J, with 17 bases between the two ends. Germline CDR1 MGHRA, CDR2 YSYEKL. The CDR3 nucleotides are TGCGCCAGCAGCCAAGGCGAGCGGACCTCGGAAGAGCAGTACTTC. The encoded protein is CASSQGERTSEEQYF.